Listed below are T cell receptor beta chains from one sample, sequenced in a study of T cells in Graves' hyperthyroidism and ophthalmopathy. TCRdb fed the multiplex PCR reads into MiXCR, producing one record per CDR3 protein. In the table there are about 150,000 distinct CDR3 sequences, 22% of which are singletons. The source material was blood. Every receptor here comes from a woman aged 45-65 years with Graves' hyperthyroidism that later progressed to Graves' ophthalmopathy. CDR3s include the opening cysteine and the closing phenylalanine or tryptophan. The D gene is left open where the match is weak. Some rows mark clone size as missing; the rest say once, few, many or name a class of expanded clone.

j_call: TRBJ1-1; v_call: TRBV7-8; d_call: .; clone_size: many; cdr3_aa: CASSLNLFRGNTEAFF; cdr3_nt: TGTGCCAGCAGCTTAAACCTCTTTAGGGGGAACACTGAAGCTTTCTTT
j_call: TRBJ2-1; v_call: TRBV4-1; d_call: .; clone_size: .; cdr3_aa: CASSQDSGDEQFF; cdr3_nt: TGCGCCAGCAGCCAAGATTCAGGGGATGAGCAGTTCTTC
j_call: TRBJ2-1; v_call: TRBV19; d_call: TRBD2; clone_size: .; cdr3_aa: CASSMGAGGSHNEQFF; cdr3_nt: TGTGCCAGTAGTATGGGAGCGGGAGGCTCCCACAATGAGCAGTTCTTC
j_call: TRBJ2-3; v_call: TRBV3-1; d_call: .; clone_size: many; cdr3_aa: CASSQRVDTQYF; cdr3_nt: TGTGCCAGCAGCCAACGGGTGGATACGCAGTATTTT
j_call: TRBJ2-7; v_call: TRBV5-5; d_call: TRBD1; clone_size: many; cdr3_aa: CASQRLGTGVPYEQYF; cdr3_nt: TGTGCCAGCCAACGCCTTGGGACAGGGGTTCCATACGAGCAGTACTTC
j_call: TRBJ1-6; v_call: TRBV11-2; d_call: .; clone_size: few; cdr3_aa: CASSLIGGESPLHF; cdr3_nt: TGTGCCAGCAGCTTAATCGGGGGAGAGTCACCCCTCCACTTT
j_call: TRBJ2-7; v_call: TRBV28; d_call: .; clone_size: .; cdr3_aa: CASRPRHFPNEQYF; cdr3_nt: TGTGCCAGCAGGCCACGACACTTTCCCAACGAGCAGTACTTC
j_call: TRBJ2-3; v_call: TRBV14; d_call: .; clone_size: many; cdr3_aa: CASSRQPYDTQYF; cdr3_nt: TGTGCCAGCAGCCGGCAGCCTTACGATACGCAGTATTTT
j_call: TRBJ1-2; v_call: TRBV12-3/TRBV12-4; d_call: .; clone_size: many; cdr3_aa: CASRLVSGGYTF; cdr3_nt: TGTGCCAGCAGGCTAGTGAGCGGTGGCTACACCTTC
j_call: TRBJ1-5; v_call: TRBV28; d_call: .; clone_size: many; cdr3_aa: CASSFHGLGEPQHF; cdr3_nt: TGTGCCAGCAGTTTTCATGGTCTGGGAGAGCCCCAGCATTTT
j_call: TRBJ2-1; v_call: TRBV20-1; d_call: .; clone_size: many; cdr3_aa: CSAPPDNEQFF; cdr3_nt: TGCAGTGCTCCCCCCGACAATGAGCAGTTCTTC
j_call: TRBJ2-2; v_call: TRBV3-1; d_call: .; clone_size: many; cdr3_aa: CASSHSGANTGELFF; cdr3_nt: TGTGCCAGCAGCCACTCTGGGGCGAACACCGGGGAGCTGTTTTTT
j_call: TRBJ2-7; v_call: TRBV28; d_call: .; clone_size: .; cdr3_aa: CAISESKGQASYEQYF; cdr3_nt: TGTGCCATCAGTGAGTCGAAAGGTCAGGCCTCCTACGAGCAGTACTTC
j_call: TRBJ1-1; v_call: TRBV28; d_call: TRBD1; clone_size: many; cdr3_aa: CASSKMGQGANTEAFF; cdr3_nt: TGTGCCAGCAGTAAAATGGGACAGGGGGCGAACACTGAAGCTTTCTTT
j_call: TRBJ2-1; v_call: TRBV7-9; d_call: TRBD2; clone_size: many; cdr3_aa: CASSLGAGASYNEQFF; cdr3_nt: TGTGCCAGCAGCTTAGGGGCGGGAGCCTCCTACAATGAGCAGTTCTTC
j_call: TRBJ2-7; v_call: TRBV6-6; d_call: .; clone_size: many; cdr3_aa: CASSYDVQGREQYF; cdr3_nt: TGTGCCAGCAGTTACGACGTACAGGGCCGGGAGCAGTACTTC
j_call: TRBJ1-5; v_call: TRBV6-1; d_call: .; clone_size: many; cdr3_aa: CASSNWGSNQPQHF; cdr3_nt: TGTGCCAGCAGCAACTGGGGAAGCAATCAGCCCCAGCATTTT
j_call: TRBJ2-7; v_call: TRBV3-1; d_call: TRBD1; clone_size: many; cdr3_aa: CASSQRDRDEQYF; cdr3_nt: TGTGCCAGCAGCCAACGTGACAGGGACGAGCAGTACTTC
j_call: TRBJ2-1; v_call: TRBV19; d_call: .; clone_size: .; cdr3_aa: CASSIRGGPLNEQFF; cdr3_nt: TGTGCCAGTAGTATTCGCGGGGGCCCCTTAAATGAGCAGTTCTTC
j_call: TRBJ2-1; v_call: TRBV28; d_call: TRBD2; clone_size: .; cdr3_aa: CASRLSGSSYNEQFF; cdr3_nt: TGTGCCAGCAGACTTAGCGGGAGCTCCTACAATGAGCAGTTCTTC
j_call: TRBJ1-5; v_call: TRBV12-3/TRBV12-4; d_call: .; clone_size: many; cdr3_aa: CASGPVMERDQPQHF; cdr3_nt: TGTGCCAGCGGCCCGGTGATGGAGCGAGATCAGCCCCAGCATTTT
j_call: TRBJ2-3; v_call: TRBV13; d_call: TRBD2; clone_size: .; cdr3_aa: CASSSTSGRTTTDTQYF; cdr3_nt: TGTGCCAGCAGCTCAACTAGCGGGAGGACTACCACAGATACGCAGTATTTT
j_call: TRBJ2-1; v_call: TRBV5-1; d_call: TRBD2; clone_size: few; cdr3_aa: CASSLRTSGGSYNEQFF; cdr3_nt: TGCGCCAGCAGCCTCCGGACTAGCGGGGGCTCCTACAATGAGCAGTTCTTC
j_call: TRBJ2-7; v_call: TRBV7-9; d_call: .; clone_size: many; cdr3_aa: CASSLGPGGEQYF; cdr3_nt: TGTGCCAGCAGCCTTGGACCAGGGGGGGAGCAGTACTTC
j_call: TRBJ2-5; v_call: TRBV5-1; d_call: .; clone_size: few; cdr3_aa: CASSLVQGMETQYF; cdr3_nt: TGCGCCAGCAGCTTGGTACAGGGTATGGAGACCCAGTACTTC
j_call: TRBJ2-7; v_call: TRBV28; d_call: TRBD2; clone_size: many; cdr3_aa: CASSPTHGLGPQQYF; cdr3_nt: TGTGCCAGCAGTCCCACACACGGACTAGGTCCCCAGCAGTACTTC
j_call: TRBJ2-1; v_call: TRBV28; d_call: .; clone_size: many; cdr3_aa: CASSPGGTRGYNEQFF; cdr3_nt: TGTGCCAGCAGCCCAGGGGGGACTAGAGGTTACAATGAGCAGTTCTTC
j_call: TRBJ1-5; v_call: TRBV10-3; d_call: TRBD1; clone_size: few; cdr3_aa: CAISEGTGNQPQHF; cdr3_nt: TGTGCCATCAGTGAGGGGACAGGCAATCAGCCCCAGCATTTT
j_call: TRBJ2-3; v_call: TRBV15; d_call: .; clone_size: .; cdr3_aa: CATSRDTAGYTDTQYF; cdr3_nt: TGTGCCACCAGCAGAGATACGGCGGGGTACACAGATACGCAGTATTTT
j_call: TRBJ1-3; v_call: TRBV3-1; d_call: .; clone_size: many; cdr3_aa: CASSQGGHPGNTIYF; cdr3_nt: TGTGCCAGCAGCCAGGGGGGACATCCTGGAAACACCATATATTTT
j_call: TRBJ2-1; v_call: TRBV15; d_call: .; clone_size: .; cdr3_aa: CATKRGGAYNEQFF; cdr3_nt: TGTGCCACCAAACGGGGTGGGGCCTACAATGAGCAGTTCTTC
j_call: TRBJ1-2; v_call: TRBV7-9; d_call: .; clone_size: .; cdr3_aa: CASSPAGLANYGYTF; cdr3_nt: TGTGCCAGCAGCCCCGCAGGGCTAGCTAACTATGGCTACACCTTC
j_call: TRBJ2-3; v_call: TRBV11-1; d_call: TRBD2; clone_size: .; cdr3_aa: CASSGRTSSSDTQYF; cdr3_nt: TGTGCCAGCAGCGGGCGGACTAGCAGTTCAGATACGCAGTATTTT
j_call: TRBJ2-1; v_call: TRBV20-1; d_call: .; clone_size: few; cdr3_aa: CSARVVPNEQFF; cdr3_nt: TGCAGTGCTAGAGTAGTCCCCAATGAGCAGTTCTTC
j_call: TRBJ1-6; v_call: TRBV5-4; d_call: .; clone_size: .; cdr3_aa: CASSSPTDGNSPLHF; cdr3_nt: TGTGCCAGCAGCTCCCCGACAGACGGGAATTCACCCCTCCACTTT
j_call: TRBJ2-7; v_call: TRBV4-1; d_call: TRBD1; clone_size: .; cdr3_aa: CASSHRDRGDEQYF; cdr3_nt: TGCGCCAGCAGCCACCGGGACAGGGGAGACGAGCAGTACTTC
j_call: TRBJ2-3; v_call: TRBV9; d_call: .; clone_size: .; cdr3_aa: CASSVTGWGTDTQYF; cdr3_nt: TGTGCCAGCAGCGTAACCGGTTGGGGTACAGATACGCAGTATTTT
j_call: TRBJ1-2; v_call: TRBV12-3/TRBV12-4; d_call: .; clone_size: many; cdr3_aa: CASSSGTVNYGYTF; cdr3_nt: TGTGCCAGCAGTTCCGGGACGGTGAACTATGGCTACACCTTC
j_call: TRBJ2-1; v_call: TRBV6-1; d_call: TRBD1; clone_size: many; cdr3_aa: CASRDRAAYNEQFF; cdr3_nt: TGTGCCAGTCGAGACAGGGCAGCCTACAATGAGCAGTTCTTC
j_call: TRBJ2-6; v_call: TRBV11-2; d_call: TRBD1; clone_size: many; cdr3_aa: CASSLQGAGANVLTF; cdr3_nt: TGTGCCAGCAGCTTACAGGGGGCTGGGGCCAACGTCCTGACTTTC
j_call: TRBJ1-6; v_call: TRBV24-1; d_call: .; clone_size: .; cdr3_aa: CATSQSQSPLHF; cdr3_nt: TGTGCCACCAGTCAGTCACAGTCACCCCTCCACTTT
j_call: TRBJ2-1; v_call: TRBV28; d_call: .; clone_size: many; cdr3_aa: CASSLPAGQIYNEQFF; cdr3_nt: TGTGCCAGCAGTCTCCCCGCCGGACAGATATACAATGAGCAGTTCTTC
j_call: TRBJ2-2; v_call: TRBV4-1; d_call: .; clone_size: .; cdr3_aa: CASSLVAQAGELFF; cdr3_nt: TGCGCCAGCAGCCTAGTAGCGCAGGCCGGGGAGCTGTTTTTT
j_call: TRBJ2-7; v_call: TRBV11-2; d_call: TRBD1; clone_size: many; cdr3_aa: CASRPTGGTYEQYF; cdr3_nt: TGTGCCAGCAGGCCGACAGGGGGGACCTACGAGCAGTACTTC
j_call: TRBJ1-1; v_call: TRBV3-1; d_call: .; clone_size: many; cdr3_aa: CASSQVGGRADTEAFF; cdr3_nt: TGTGCCAGCAGCCAAGTGGGGGGCAGGGCCGACACTGAAGCTTTCTTT
j_call: TRBJ2-1; v_call: TRBV5-1; d_call: .; clone_size: once; cdr3_aa: CASVRGNSYNEQLF; cdr3_nt: TGCGCCAGCGTTCGCGGAAACTCCTACAATGAGCAGCTCTTC
j_call: TRBJ2-1; v_call: TRBV28; d_call: .; clone_size: many; cdr3_aa: CASSFQETYNEQFF; cdr3_nt: TGTGCCAGCAGTTTCCAGGAAACCTACAATGAGCAGTTCTTC
j_call: TRBJ2-5; v_call: TRBV20-1; d_call: TRBD2; clone_size: many; cdr3_aa: CSARTSGTAETQYF; cdr3_nt: TGCAGTGCTAGAACTAGCGGGACGGCAGAGACCCAGTACTTC
j_call: TRBJ1-3; v_call: TRBV9; d_call: .; clone_size: .; cdr3_aa: CASSPSTWGNTIYF; cdr3_nt: TGTGCCAGCAGCCCCTCGACGTGGGGAAACACCATATATTTT
j_call: TRBJ2-7; v_call: TRBV18; d_call: TRBD1; clone_size: many; cdr3_aa: CASSPPLGTGSYEQYF; cdr3_nt: TGTGCCAGCTCACCACCGCTAGGGACAGGGTCCTACGAGCAGTACTTC
j_call: TRBJ2-7; v_call: TRBV29-1; d_call: .; clone_size: .; cdr3_aa: CSVRTEEPYEQYF; cdr3_nt: TGCAGCGTACGGACAGAGGAACCCTACGAGCAGTACTTC